This passage covers 14 T cell receptor beta chains from one sample sequenced in a study of T cells in Graves' hyperthyroidism and ophthalmopathy. RNA transcripts served as the template for amplifying TCR beta CDR3 regions. First-round RT-PCR of the TCR CDR3 relied on the HTBI primer set. MiXCR, applied by TCRdb to the multiplex PCR reads, yields one record per CDR3 protein. Of fewer than 650,000 distinct CDR3 sequences listed, 14% to 15% are singletons. Sequencing used blood. All receptors derive from a woman between 40 and 50 years old with Graves' ophthalmopathy.

This clonotype showed up just a few times. The rearrangement uses TRBV2 and TRBJ1-5; 10 bases are a match to TRBD1. The germline CDR1 and CDR2 sequences are SNHLY and FYNNEI. This CDR3 has 14 amino acids. Trimming at V came to 9 bases and at J to 7 bases, leaving 9 bases not matched to a gene. As DNA, the CDR3 is TGTGCCAGTGAGGCCGGGACAGGGGTGCAGCCCCAGCATTTT. It translates to CASEAGTGVQPQHF.

The chain combines TRBV4-3 with TRBJ1-3, with D possibly being TRBD1 (6 bases). Trimming cost V 0 bases and J 4 bases, with 16 bases left between them. This CDR3 region has 17 residues. Germline V gene lookup returns CDR1 LGHNA and CDR2 YSLEER. The CDR3 sequence: CASSQDRAGELGNTIYF. CDR3 bases: TGCGCCAGCAGCCAAGATAGGGCAGGGGAACTCGGAAACACCATATATTTT.

This clonotype has at least ten counts. The rearrangement joins TRBV6-5 to TRBJ1-1; D ambiguous. The germline CDR1 and CDR2 sequences are MNHEY and SVGAGI. The CDR3 covers 15 residues. Trimming pared 4 bases from V and 1 base from J, leaving 13 bases between. The CDR3: CASSSYRRANTEAFF. CDR3 nucleotide sequence: TGTGCCAGCAGTTCCTACAGAAGGGCGAACACTGAAGCTTTCTTT.

This clonotype was recorded many times. The chain employs TRBV6-5 and TRBJ2-7, with 7 positions matching TRBD2. The CDR3 spans 15 residues. CDR1 is MNHEY and CDR2 is SVGAGI in the germline V gene. V trimming: 0 bases; J trimming: 6 bases; junction bases outside the gene matches: 8. The CDR3 DNA sequence: TGTGCCAGCAGTTACTCTAGGTCGGGGGGACCCGAGCAGTACTTC. This codes for CASSYSRSGGPEQYF.

This clonotype appeared many times. V is TRBV6-5 and J is TRBJ1-3, with 7 nucleotides matching TRBD1. Germline CDR1 is MNHEY and CDR2 is SVGAGI. J was trimmed by 6 bases and V by 2 bases; bases with no gene match: 1. This CDR3 is built from 13 residues. The CDR3 is CASSYTGVNTIYF. The CDR3 nucleotides are TGTGCCAGCAGTTACACAGGGGTAAACACCATATATTTT.

This clonotype came up a few times. V gene TRBV29-1 combines with J gene TRBJ1-2; tentative D call: TRBD1 (5 bases). CDR3 size: 12 residues. CDR1 and CDR2 (germline): SQVTM, ANQGSEA. V lost 5 bases and J lost 6, with 13 bases in between. The CDR3 region has the DNA TGCAGCGTTCATGGACAAGATGATGGCTACACCTTC. Translating gives CSVHGQDDGYTF.

J is TRBJ2-2 and V is TRBV19; maybe TRBD2 (6 bases). This CDR3 contains 17 residues. Germline lookup yields CDR1 LNHDA and CDR2 SQIVND (reference sequence). Trimming left V 7 bases short and J 0 bases short, with 18 bases between. The CDR3 nucleotides read TGTGCCAGTACCCCGTCGGCGGGATCCGCGAACACCGGGGAGCTGTTTTTT. Its protein product is CASTPSAGSANTGELFF.

This clonotype was seen ten or more times. V is TRBV14 and J is TRBJ2-2, with D unresolved. Germline CDR1 and CDR2: SGHDN and FVKESK. This CDR3 region has 14 residues. The V end lost 1 base, the J end lost 2 bases, and 5 bases lay between the germline ends. CDR3 in amino acids: CASSQGFNTGELFF. In DNA form, the CDR3 reads TGTGCCAGCAGCCAAGGGTTTAACACCGGGGAGCTGTTTTTT. The full variable domain, in which reference TRBV14 and TRBJ2-2 provide the parts outside the CDR3, is EAGVTQFPSHSVIEKGQTVTLRCDPISGHDNLYWYRRVMGKEIKFLLHFVKESKQDESGMPNNRFLAERTGGTYSTLKVQPAELEDSGVYFCASSQGFNTGELFFGEGSRLTVL.

There are a few counts of this clonotype. The chain carries TRBV3-1 and TRBJ1-2; D ambiguous. V was cut by 1 base and J by 4 bases, with 13 bases left in between. The CDR3 contains 15 residues. From germline, CDR1 is LGHDT and CDR2 YNNKEL (reference sequence). Here the CDR3 reads CASSQAHGRIYGYTF. The DNA of the CDR3 is TGTGCCAGCAGCCAAGCTCACGGGAGGATCTATGGCTACACCTTC.

This clonotype occurred many times. V is TRBV6-1 and J is TRBJ2-7; 11 positions agree with TRBD2. Looked up from germline, CDR1 is MNHNS and CDR2 is SASEGT. The CDR3 loop spans 15 amino acids. J lost 3 bases, V lost 6 bases, and 7 bases had no gene match. CDR3 coding DNA: TGTGCCAGCAGCCGAGAACTAGCGGGAGTCTACGAGCAGTACTTC. Translation gives CASSRELAGVYEQYF.

At least ten counts were recorded for this clonotype. The V gene is TRBV19, the J gene TRBJ1-2; D is perhaps TRBD1 (5 bases). CDR1 LNHDA and CDR2 SQIVND come from the germline V gene (reference sequence). V was cut by 3 bases and J by 4 bases, with 9 bases left in between. This CDR3 is built from 13 residues. For the CDR3, the DNA is TGTGCCAGTAGTATTACGGACACCTATGGCTACACCTTC. It is translated as CASSITDTYGYTF. The full variable domain, with the rest looked up from reference TRBV19 and TRBJ1-2, is DGGITQSPKYLFRKEGQNVTLSCEQNLNHDAMYWYRQDPGQGLRLIYYSQIVNDFQKGDIAEGYSVSREKKESFPLTVTSAQKNPTAFYLCASSITDTYGYTFGSGTRLTVV.

Many counts were recorded for this clonotype. The chain carries TRBV27 and TRBJ1-2; D unclear. With 3 bases removed from V and 7 bases from J, the gap between germline ends came to 15 bases. Germline CDR1 is MNHEY and CDR2 is SMNVEV (reference sequence). This CDR3 is 14 amino acids long. The CDR3 nucleotides are TGTGCCAGCAGTTTTAATCCGAGCTTTTTTGGCTACACCTTC. It is translated as CASSFNPSFFGYTF.

This clonotype was observed many times. The V and J genes are TRBV18 and TRBJ2-7; possibly TRBD2 for D (5 bases). Deletions cut 8 bases from V and 6 bases from J, with 14 bases between. The CDR3 covers 12 residues. Germline CDR1 reads KGHSH; CDR2 reads LQKENI. CDR3 coding DNA: TGTGCCAGCAGTCCGTCCCGGGGCGAGCAGTACTTC. Encoded protein: CASSPSRGEQYF.

There are many counts of this clonotype. The CDR3 region is CASSKVNSGTGELFF. CDR3 nucleotides: TGTGCCAGTAGTAAGGTGAATAGTGGCACCGGGGAGCTGTTTTTT. The rearrangement links TRBV19 to TRBJ2-2; D is unclear. The CDR3 loop spans 15 amino acids. Germline CDR1 is LNHDA and CDR2 is SQIVND (reference sequence). Deletions cut 4 bases from V and 4 bases from J, with 13 bases between.